The TCR beta chain described here comes from a study of a mutant IDH1 vaccine in newly diagnosed glioma. The CDR3 sequence is 15 residues long. Germline values: CDR1 MGHDK, CDR2 SYGVNS. V was clipped by 6 bases and J by 4 bases; unmatched bases: 9. Time point defined: baseline, week 1 (first vaccination visit). Treatment specified: pre-vaccination baseline after standard-of-care therapy. Sequenced by immunoSEQ multiplex PCR; TCRdb stores in-frame clones only, minus some. The sample carries around 99,000 clones, around four fifths recorded once. The chain carries TRBV25-1 and TRBJ2-5, with TRBD1 identical over 9 bases. Source: PBMCs, taken from a glioma patient treated with radiotherapy, temozolomide or both. The receptor was isolated from a man between 35 and 55 years old with glioma. This CDR3 is CASSLGTGNRETQYF. CDR3 bases: TGTGCCAGCAGCCTGGGGACAGGGAATCGAGAGACCCAGTACTTC.